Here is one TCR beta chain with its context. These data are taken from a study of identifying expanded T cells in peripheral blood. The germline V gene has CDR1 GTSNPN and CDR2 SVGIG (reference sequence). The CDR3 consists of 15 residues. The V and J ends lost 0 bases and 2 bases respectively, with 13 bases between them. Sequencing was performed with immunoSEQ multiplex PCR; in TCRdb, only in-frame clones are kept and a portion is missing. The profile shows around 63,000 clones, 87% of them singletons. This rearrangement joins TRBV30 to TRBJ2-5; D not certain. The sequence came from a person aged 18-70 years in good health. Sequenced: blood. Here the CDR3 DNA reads TGTGCCTGGAGTGTAGTAAGTGGCAGTCAAGAGACCCAGTACTTC. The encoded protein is CAWSVVSGSQETQYF. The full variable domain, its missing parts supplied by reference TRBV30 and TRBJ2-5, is SQTIHQWPATLVQPVGSPLSLECTVEGTSNPNLYWYRQAAGRGLQLLFYSVGIGQISSEVPQNLSASRPQDRQFILSSKKLLLSDSGFYLCAWSVVSGSQETQYFGPGTRLLVL.